This section outlines one T cell receptor (beta chain) sequence together with its context. A read error may explain this, as a much larger clone is one base away. TCRdb re-called the 5' RACE reads through MiXCR, storing one row per CDR3 protein. This table has 40,000 to 50,000 distinct CDR3 sequences, 6% to 7% appearing once. This record belongs to a study of T cells after yellow fever vaccination. The wider study: The authors prepared low-cell-number fractions using SMART-Seq v4 Ultra Low Input.

Points from the study as a whole: Most primary-vaccination clones recurred post-booster (approximately 95% CD4, over 70% CD8). Contamination by abundant bulk-population clonotypes could be present in FACS-sorted repertoires.

CDR1 DFQATT and CDR2 SNEGSKA come from the germline V gene (reference sequence). The CDR3 runs 15 residues. This TCR was sampled from a man aged 25 to 40 who received the YFV17D yellow fever vaccine. The J gene is TRBJ2-1, the V gene TRBV20-1; D perhaps matches TRBD2 (6 bases). Sequenced material: CD8+ T cells not binding an NS4B(214-222) dextramer, sorted from PBMCs, taken 45 days after the yellow fever booster vaccination. CDR3 in amino acids: CCARAPEGRYNEQFF. The DNA of the CDR3 is TGCTGTGCTAGAGCCCCGGAGGGGCGTTACAATGAGCAGTTCTTC.